This entry features one TCR beta chain sequence. The antigen is not known. This entry belongs to a study of CD8 T cells in Susac syndrome. General study findings and limits: Only a relatively small number of individuals were included in the TCR sequencing and HLA analysis.

Random-hexamer reverse transcription was applied to about 0.45 to 1 ug RNA. The amplification used immunoSEQ multiplex PCR on TCR beta CDR3; it spanned 54 Vbeta and 13 Jbeta. TCRdb re-called the immunoSEQ multiplex PCR reads through MiXCR, storing one row per CDR3 protein. The table has 150,000 or so distinct CDR3 sequences, around 94% seen once. Sequencing of TCR beta was carried out in blood CD8+ and CD4+ T cells. Through negative isolation, CD4+ and CD8+ T cells were obtained, while TEMRA cells were enriched using FACS. The sample taken for sequencing was CD4+ T cells from PBMCs. The TCR was taken from a human donor with multiple sclerosis.

The CDR3, as DNA: TGCGCCAGCGAGACAGGGGACTATGGGGCCAACGTCCTGACTTTC. Translated: CASETGDYGANVLTF. This sequence joins TRBV5-1 and TRBJ2-6; weak D call: TRBD1 (8 bases). The CDR3 is 15 amino acids. Germline CDR1 and CDR2: SGHRS and YFSETQ. Trimming shortened V by 7 bases and J by 3 bases, and 14 bases separated the two germline ends.